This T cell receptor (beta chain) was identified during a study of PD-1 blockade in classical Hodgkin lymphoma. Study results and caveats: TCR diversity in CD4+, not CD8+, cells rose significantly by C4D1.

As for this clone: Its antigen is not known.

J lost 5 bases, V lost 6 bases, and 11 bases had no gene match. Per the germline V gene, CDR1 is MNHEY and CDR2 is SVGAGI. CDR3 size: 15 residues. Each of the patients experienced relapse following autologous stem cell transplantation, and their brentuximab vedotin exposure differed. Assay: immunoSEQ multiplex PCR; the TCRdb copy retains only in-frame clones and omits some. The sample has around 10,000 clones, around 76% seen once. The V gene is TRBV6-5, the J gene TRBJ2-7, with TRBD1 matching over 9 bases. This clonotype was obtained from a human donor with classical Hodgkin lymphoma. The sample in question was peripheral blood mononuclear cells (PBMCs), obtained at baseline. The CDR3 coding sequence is TGTGCCAGCAGATCTCCCGGACAGGGGCGCCACGAGCAGTACTTC. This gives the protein CASRSPGQGRHEQYF.